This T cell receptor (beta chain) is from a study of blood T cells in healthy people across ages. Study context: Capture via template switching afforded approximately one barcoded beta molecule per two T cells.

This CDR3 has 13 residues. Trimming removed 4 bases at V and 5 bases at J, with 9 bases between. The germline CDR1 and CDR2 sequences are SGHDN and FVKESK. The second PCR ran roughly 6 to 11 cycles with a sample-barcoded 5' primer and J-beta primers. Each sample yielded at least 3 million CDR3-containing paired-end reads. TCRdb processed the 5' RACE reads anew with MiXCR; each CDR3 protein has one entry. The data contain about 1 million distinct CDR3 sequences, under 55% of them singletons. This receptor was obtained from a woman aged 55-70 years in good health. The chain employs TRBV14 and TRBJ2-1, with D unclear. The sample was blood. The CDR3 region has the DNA TGTGCCAGCAGCCGCCCTCGACACAATGAGCAGTTCTTC. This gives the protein CASSRPRHNEQFF.